Listed below are T cell receptor beta chains from one sample, sequenced in a study of cytomegalovirus exposure and HLA in healthy donors. Assay: immunoSEQ multiplex PCR; the TCRdb copy retains only in-frame clones and omits some. Counted here are around 200,000 clones, over 70% occurring once; the ten biggest clones make up 2.5% to 3.5%. Sequences were obtained from PBMCs. These receptor sequences come from a male donor in good health and CMV-seronegative. Both conserved end residues are part of each CDR3. Each record gives: V gene, CDR3 protein.

TRBV9,CASSVEGIYGYTF
TRBV4-2,CASSQDATGAVGAFF
TRBV28,CASSPGQSYEQYF
TRBV6-4,CASSDRDRPTDTQYF
TRBV10-3,CAISESKGTTGSEQYF
TRBV11-3,CASSSGREGGNEQFF
TRBV7-3,CASSSRGSTDTQYF
TRBV6-6,CASTPGGEQNTEAFF
TRBV30,CAWSVTRYGSGELFF
TRBV6-5,CASSYSLTGNTEAFF
TRBV6-1,CASRPGHTSSYEQYF
TRBV6-1,CASSGQVLLTGNTIYF
TRBV27,CASSLWGDYNEQFF
TRBV2,CASSARPYNEQFF
TRBV6-1,CASSDMGGVNEKLFF
TRBV7-3,CASSPGNGPYNEQFF
TRBV7-9,CASSPPTGGPSGNTIYF
TRBV30,CAWSTTGGQGYTF
TRBV4-1,CASSHPGQGNYGYTF
TRBV9,CASSVTGTGIGNTIYF
TRBV6-1,CASSEGGQGTSPLHF
TRBV6-1,CASRLTGQGRAPLHF
TRBV6-5,CASSYFYQGSGNTIYF